This is a list of T cell receptor beta chains from one sample in a study of preoperative IRX-2 immunotherapy in early breast cancer. Using immunoSEQ multiplex PCR, the repertoire was profiled, and TCRdb retains in-frame clones only, with some absent. The data contain roughly 62,000 clones, 94% of them singletons. Sampling was performed from a patient treated with IRX-2 immunotherapy. These receptors came from a human donor with breast cancer. Each CDR3 is given with its conserved first and last residue.

V	J	CDR3
TRBV18	TRBJ1-1	CASSPKPGLNTEAFF
TRBV4-3	TRBJ2-3	CASSQEGQGVEGSWTQYF
TRBV6-5	TRBJ2-7	CASSSTGWPYEQYF
TRBV5-6	TRBJ2-3	CASSLTSGRAFGTDTQYF
TRBV11-2	TRBJ2-1	CASSRLSNEQFF
TRBV7-9	TRBJ2-7	CASSHPGTSPYEQYF
TRBV7-9	TRBJ2-7	CASSLGFGQGEQYF
TRBV6-6	TRBJ1-5	CASSYLETVQVQPQHF
TRBV4-3	TRBJ2-3	CASSQEGLGTDTQYF
TRBV2	TRBJ1-6	CARTDGSYNSPLHF
TRBV21-1	TRBJ2-5	CASRSRTGRETQYF
TRBV27	TRBJ2-5	CASSLSGFSWETQYF
TRBV21-1	TRBJ2-2	CASSKERPRDSSTGELFF
TRBV28	TRBJ2-3	CASSLQGTDTQYF
TRBV27	TRBJ1-2	CASRGGRPGSGYTF
TRBV21-1	TRBJ2-4	CASSRDSSGTKNIQYF
TRBV18	TRBJ2-3	CASSPIGLAEPDTQYF
TRBV5-1	TRBJ2-1	CASSLGGGGVNYNEQFF
TRBV5-6	TRBJ1-2	CASSQTAGPPYGYTF
TRBV6-6	TRBJ1-4	CASSYQGSNEKLFF
TRBV7-9	TRBJ2-5	CASSLAMGGPETQYF
TRBV18	TRBJ1-3	CASSPRATGGGSGNTIYF
TRBV10-3	TRBJ1-2	CAISDSPYGYTF
TRBV19	TRBJ1-2	CASKKVDYGYTF
TRBV7-2	TRBJ2-5	CASSLTHPYQETQYF
TRBV6-6	TRBJ1-2	CASSGILGHGYTF
TRBV7-2	TRBJ1-2	CASSFSFSPNGGYTF
TRBV6-5	TRBJ1-2	CASSYVGGANYGYTF
TRBV29-1	TRBJ1-3	CSVRTGGADTIYF
TRBV10-3	TRBJ2-1	CAISALGQVYNEQFF